Listed here is a single TCR beta chain. Profiled with immunoSEQ multiplex PCR; TCRdb holds only in-frame clones, not every one. The sample lists about 35,000 clones, 85% to 90% occurring once. The data originate from a study of blood T cell repertoires in COVID-19. The sequence was collected from an elderly man with active COVID-19. What was sequenced was peripheral blood.

The CDR3 DNA reads TGTGCCAGCACCTCTCGGACTAGCGGGAGAATCTACGAGCAGTACTTC. Its translation: CASTSRTSGRIYEQYF. V and J are TRBV7-2 and TRBJ2-7; 13 bases align to TRBD2. In germline, CDR1 is SGHTA, CDR2 FQGNSA. The CDR3 spans 16 residues. The ends lost 7 bases at V and 3 bases at J; junction bases unmatched: 9.